Below, one T cell receptor (beta chain) is given with its context. These data originate in a study of blood T cell repertoires in COVID-19. On the study more broadly: Collection of acute and convalescent COVID-19 samples took place in the United States, Italy and Spain. T cells, B-cell-depleted T cells, or PBMCs provided the cDNA or gDNA that served as material.

Germline V gene sequence: CDR1 LGHDT, CDR2 YNNKEL (reference sequence). Trimming removed 0 bases from V and 0 bases from J, with 5 bases in between. CDR3 length: 14 amino acids. In the original analysis: Estimates of nucleated cell counts were drawn from the amplification of reference gene primers. Sequencing was performed with immunoSEQ multiplex PCR; in TCRdb, only in-frame clones are kept and a portion is missing. D and trimming were read from the DNA, whereas the V and J calls and clone size are those reported in that table. Among approximately 230,000 clones, roughly 87% were seen once, and the ten largest hold approximately 3.3%.

The clonotype originates from a man aged 18 to 29 with active or convalescent COVID-19. Material: peripheral blood. This sequence joins TRBV3-1 (or the pseudogene TRBV3-2) and TRBJ1-1; D gene ambiguous. The CDR3 sequence is CASSQDTVNTEAFF. CDR3 DNA sequence: TGTGCCAGCAGCCAAGACACAGTGAACACTGAAGCTTTCTTT.